This T cell receptor beta chain was sequenced for a study of shared clonotypes between healthy human individuals. CD45RA+ naive and CD45RA-negative memory subsets were separated from CD4+ cells. V was pared by 6 bases and J by 5 bases, with 11 bases of the junction left unmatched. This CDR3 comprises 15 residues. Per the germline V gene, CDR1 is MDHEN and CDR2 is SYDVKM. Libraries were prepared by immunoSEQ multiplex PCR; TCRdb keeps only in-frame clonotypes and omits some of them. Found here are some 2,500,000 clones, 93% of them singletons; the top ten hold about 0.38%. This sequence was found in a man aged 18 to 30 in good health. Some clones in this sample may be carry-over from other donors' samples. V gene TRBV28 combines with J gene TRBJ2-5, with 8 bases matching TRBD1. Sequencing used naive CD4+ T cells from PBMCs. Sample subset: CD45RA+ positively selected. The CDR3 spells CASRDDRGDAETQYF. The CDR3, as DNA: TGTGCCAGCAGAGACGACAGGGGTGATGCGGAGACCCAGTACTTC.